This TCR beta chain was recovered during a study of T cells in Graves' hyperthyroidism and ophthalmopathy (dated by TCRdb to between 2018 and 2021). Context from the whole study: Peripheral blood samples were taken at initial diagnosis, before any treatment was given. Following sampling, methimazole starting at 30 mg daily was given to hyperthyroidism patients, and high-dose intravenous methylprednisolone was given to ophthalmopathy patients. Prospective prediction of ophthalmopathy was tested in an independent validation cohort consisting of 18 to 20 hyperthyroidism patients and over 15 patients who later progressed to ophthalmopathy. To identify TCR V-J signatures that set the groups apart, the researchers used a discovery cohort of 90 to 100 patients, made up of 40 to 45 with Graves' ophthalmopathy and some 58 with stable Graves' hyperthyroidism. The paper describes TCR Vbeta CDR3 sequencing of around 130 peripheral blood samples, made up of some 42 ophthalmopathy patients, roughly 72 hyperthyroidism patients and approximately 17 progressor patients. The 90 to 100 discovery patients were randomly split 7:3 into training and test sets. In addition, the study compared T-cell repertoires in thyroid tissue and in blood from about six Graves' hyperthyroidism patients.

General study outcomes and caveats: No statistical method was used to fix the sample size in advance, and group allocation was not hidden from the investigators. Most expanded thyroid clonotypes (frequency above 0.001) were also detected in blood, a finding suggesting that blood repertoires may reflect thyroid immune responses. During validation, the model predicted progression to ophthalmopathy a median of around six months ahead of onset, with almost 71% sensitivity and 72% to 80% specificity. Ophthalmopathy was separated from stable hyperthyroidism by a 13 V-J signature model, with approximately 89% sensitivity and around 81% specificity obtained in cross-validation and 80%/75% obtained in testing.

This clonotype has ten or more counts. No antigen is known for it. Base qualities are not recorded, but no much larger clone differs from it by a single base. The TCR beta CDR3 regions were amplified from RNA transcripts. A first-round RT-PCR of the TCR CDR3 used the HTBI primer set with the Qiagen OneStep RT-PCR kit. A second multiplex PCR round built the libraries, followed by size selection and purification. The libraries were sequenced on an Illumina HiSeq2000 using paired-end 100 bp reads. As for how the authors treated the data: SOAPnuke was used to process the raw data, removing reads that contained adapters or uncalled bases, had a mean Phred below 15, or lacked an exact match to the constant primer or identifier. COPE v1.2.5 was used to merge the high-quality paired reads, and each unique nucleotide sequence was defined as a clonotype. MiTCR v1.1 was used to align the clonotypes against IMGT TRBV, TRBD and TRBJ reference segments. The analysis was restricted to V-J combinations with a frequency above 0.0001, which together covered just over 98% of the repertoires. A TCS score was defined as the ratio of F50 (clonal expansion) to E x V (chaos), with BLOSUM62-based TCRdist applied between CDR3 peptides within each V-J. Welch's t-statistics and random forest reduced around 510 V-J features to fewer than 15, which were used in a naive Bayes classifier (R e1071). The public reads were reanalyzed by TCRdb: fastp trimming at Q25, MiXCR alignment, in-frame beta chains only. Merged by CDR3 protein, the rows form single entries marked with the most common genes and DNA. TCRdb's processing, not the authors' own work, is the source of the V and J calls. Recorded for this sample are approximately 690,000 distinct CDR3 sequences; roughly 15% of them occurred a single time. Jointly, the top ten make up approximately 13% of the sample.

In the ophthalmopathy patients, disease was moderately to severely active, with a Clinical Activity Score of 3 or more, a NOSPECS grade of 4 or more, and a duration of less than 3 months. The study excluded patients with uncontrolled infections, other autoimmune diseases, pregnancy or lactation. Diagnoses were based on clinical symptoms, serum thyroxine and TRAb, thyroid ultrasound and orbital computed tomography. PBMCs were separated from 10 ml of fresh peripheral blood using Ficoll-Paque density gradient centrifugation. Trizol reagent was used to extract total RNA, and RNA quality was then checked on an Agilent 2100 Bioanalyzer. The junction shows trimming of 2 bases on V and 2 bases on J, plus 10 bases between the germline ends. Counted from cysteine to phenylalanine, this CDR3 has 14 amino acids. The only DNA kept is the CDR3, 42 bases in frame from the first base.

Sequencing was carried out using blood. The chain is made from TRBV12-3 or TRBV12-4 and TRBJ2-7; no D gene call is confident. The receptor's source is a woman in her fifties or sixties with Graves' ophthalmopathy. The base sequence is TGTGCCAGCAGTTTATTTTTGGAGCCCTACGAGCAGTACTTC. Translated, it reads CASSLFLEPYEQYF.